This TCR beta chain was observed in a study of cytomegalovirus exposure and HLA in healthy donors. Study in general: A preliminary data release comprised roughly 85 million unique TCRs obtained from HLA-typed donors.

Comments on this clone: Its specificity is unknown.

The CDR3 is 15 amino acids. The germline V and J ends were trimmed by 6 bases and 5 bases, with 16 bases remaining between them. Per the germline V gene, CDR1 is MGHDK and CDR2 is SYGVNS. Findings of the study overall: Of the V segments, some could not be distinguished, including TRBV6-2 and TRBV6-3, and were excluded. It was confirmed in vitro that a few of the CMV-associated chains were specific for CMV antigens. The classifier, whose performance was assessed in both the original and validation cohorts, reportedly diagnosed cytomegalovirus status with high specificity and sensitivity.

PCR primers comprised 60 Vbeta and 13 Jbeta primers. TCRdb's copy holds only in-frame clones and misses some; the assay was immunoSEQ multiplex PCR. The sample lists under 200,000 clones; around 75% were seen once. This chain uses TRBV25-1 with TRBJ2-2; TRBD1 might be the D (5 bases). Sequencing was done on a sample of PBMCs. This receptor was taken from a female donor in good health and CMV-seronegative. The CDR3 protein is CASRSVTVKTGELFF. The CDR3 DNA reads as TGTGCCAGCAGATCCGTGACAGTCAAGACCGGGGAGCTGTTTTTT.